These T cell receptor beta chains were read from a single sample in a study of control samples from healthy donors and cancer patients. Produced via immunoSEQ multiplex PCR; TCRdb's table is partial and in-frame only. The sample consists of over 150,000 clones, approximately 92% of them appearing once. The sequenced sample was blood. The origin of the receptors is a man aged 30-40 years in good health. Both conserved end residues are part of each CDR3. Fields, in order: V gene, J gene, D gene, clone size, CDR3 protein, CDR3 DNA. D genes are given only for firm matches. For some rows the clone size is stated as once, few or many, or as a class when expanded; others skip it.

>TRBV24-1|TRBJ2-2|-|-
CATSDSGTRFGGELFF
TGTGCCACCAGTGATTCCGGGACCCGATTCGGCGGGGAGCTGTTTTTT
>TRBV7-9|TRBJ1-2|-|-
CASSLGGRALGFYGYTF
TGTGCCAGCAGCTTAGGGGGTCGGGCCCTCGGTTTCTATGGCTACACCTTC
>TRBV19|TRBJ1-5|TRBD1|few
CASSAQGVGNQPQHF
TGTGCCAGTAGTGCCCAGGGGGTTGGCAATCAGCCCCAGCATTTT
>TRBV6-1|TRBJ2-7|TRBD1|-
CASSELGTDSYEQYF
TGTGCCAGCAGTGAACTTGGGACAGATTCCTACGAGCAGTACTTC
>TRBV27|TRBJ2-7|-|-
CASSSGQHYEQYF
TGTGCCAGCAGTTCCGGACAGCACTACGAGCAGTACTTC
>TRBV5-1|TRBJ1-4|-|-
CASSTGATNEKLFF
TGCGCCAGCAGCACCGGGGCAACTAATGAAAAACTGTTTTTT
>TRBV10-2|TRBJ2-7|-|few
CASSGMRYEQYF
TGCGCCAGCAGTGGGATGAGGTACGAGCAGTACTTC
>TRBV7-3|TRBJ1-3|-|-
CASSSSGSGNTIYF
TGTGCCAGCAGCTCATCAGGCTCTGGAAACACCATATATTTT
>TRBV5-1|TRBJ2-3|TRBD2|-
CASSLLAGGGTDTQYF
TGCGCCAGCAGCTTGTTGGCGGGAGGGGGCACAGATACGCAGTATTTT
>TRBV29-1|TRBJ1-1|-|-
CSVVGGPTEAFF
TGCAGCGTTGTCGGCGGGCCCACTGAAGCTTTCTTT
>TRBV5-1|TRBJ2-5|TRBD1|-
CASSYRDSIQETQYF
TGCGCCAGCAGCTACCGGGACAGCATCCAAGAGACCCAGTACTTC
>TRBV27|TRBJ1-5|-|once
CASSSLGLGQPQHF
TGTGCCAGCAGTAGTCTCGGTTTGGGTCAGCCCCAGCATTTT
>TRBV12-3/TRBV12-4|TRBJ2-1|-|-
CASSLQGVEQFF
TGTGCCAGCAGTTTACAAGGAGTTGAGCAGTTCTTC
>TRBV12-3/TRBV12-4|TRBJ1-1|TRBD1|-
CASSLGTGGKAFF
TGTGCCAGCAGTTTGGGGACAGGTGGGAAAGCTTTCTTT